The 26 T cell receptor beta chains given below trace back to one sample, sequenced in a study of CD8 T cells in ankylosing spondylitis (dated by TCRdb to 2015 to 2018). The library was generated by 5' RACE. Instrument on record: Illumina HiSeq 2500. TCRdb passed the public sequencing reads through fastp at Q25 and MiXCR, retaining productive beta sequences. Identical CDR3 proteins give one entry, which carries the most common genes and DNA. The sample table holds around 230,000 distinct CDR3 sequences, of which roughly 8.2% were seen once. The ten largest clones take up 4% to 5.5% of the sample. The sequenced material came from blood, either unsorted or a sorted T cell fraction (not recorded which). The receptors shown here come from a female donor with ankylosing spondylitis or in good health (not recorded which).

The genes are TRBV6-4 and TRBJ2-1; 13 bases agree with TRBD2. CDR1 is MRHNA and CDR2 is SNTAGT in the germline V gene. The CDR3 runs to 15 residues. Unmatched junction bases numbered 7, after V lost 5 bases and J lost 9 bases. CDR3 sequence: CASSRLAGGDGEQFF. In DNA, the CDR3 is TGTGCCAGCAGTCGACTAGCGGGAGGAGATGGTGAGCAGTTCTTC.

This clonotype was detected ten times or more. The rearrangement joins TRBV5-1 to TRBJ1-1; 9 bases align to TRBD1. In germline, CDR1 is SGHRS, CDR2 YFSETQ. V shed 0 bases, J shed 7 bases, and the junction held 7 bases outside the gene matches. This CDR3 is built from 15 residues. The CDR3 region is CASSLGGTGRNEAFF. CDR3 DNA: TGCGCCAGCAGCTTGGGGGGGACAGGGCGAAATGAAGCTTTCTTT. The entire variable domain, with the rest obtained from reference TRBV5-1 and TRBJ1-1, is as follows: KAGVTQTPRYLIKTRGQQVTLSCSPISGHRSVSWYQQTPGQGLQFLFEYFSETQRNKGNFPGRFSGRQFSNSRSEMNVSTLELGDSALYLCASSLGGTGRNEAFFGQGTRLTVV.

This clonotype was recorded at least ten times. The V and J genes are TRBV18 and TRBJ2-1, with 9 positions matching TRBD1. After removal of 1 base from V and 0 bases from J, the junction contained 4 bases not matched to a gene. The germline gives CDR1 KGHSH, CDR2 LQKENI. This CDR3 region has 17 residues. The DNA for the CDR3 is TGTGCCAGCTCACCACGGGGACAGGGCGGCTCCTACAATGAGCAGTTCTTC. As protein: CASSPRGQGGSYNEQFF.

The sample holds many counts of this clonotype. The rearrangement uses TRBV7-8 and TRBJ2-7; 7 bases map to TRBD1. This CDR3 contains 13 residues. CDR1 is SGHVS and CDR2 is FQNEAQ in the germline V gene. Germline trimming cut 8 bases from V and 2 bases from J; bases unmatched to any gene: 6. CDR3 bases: TGTGCCAGCGGGACAGTAGGCGCCTACGAGCAGTACTTC. Its translation: CASGTVGAYEQYF.

The rearrangement links TRBV12-3 or TRBV12-4 to TRBJ1-3; D is undetermined. V was cut by 1 base and J by 2 bases, with 6 bases left in between. The CDR3 loop spans 14 amino acids. The CDR3 region is CASSLGVAGNTIYF. The CDR3 coding sequence is TGTGCCAGCAGTTTAGGGGTAGCTGGAAACACCATATATTTT.

This clonotype was found many times. V is TRBV20-1 and J is TRBJ2-2; D not resolved. The CDR3 sequence is 15 residues long. Germline V gene lookup returns CDR1 DFQATT and CDR2 SNEGSKA (reference sequence). Trimming cost V 0 bases and J 2 bases, with 10 bases left between them. For the CDR3, the DNA is TGCAGTGCTAGAGATGGTAGGATTAACACCGGGGAGCTGTTTTTT. Amino acid sequence: CSARDGRINTGELFF.

This clonotype occurred many times. The chain has TRBV20-1 and TRBJ2-7; D is undetermined. Trimming cost V 6 bases and J 0 bases, with 9 bases left between them. CDR1 and CDR2 from the germline V gene are DFQATT and SNEGSKA (reference sequence). The CDR3 covers 12 residues. CDR3 DNA sequence: TGCAGTGCCGGCTTGCACTCCTACGAGCAGTACTTC. Protein product: CSAGLHSYEQYF.

This clonotype was counted ten times or more. The gene calls are TRBV20-1 and TRBJ2-3, with unresolved D. The length of the CDR3 is 15 residues. V lost 3 bases and J lost 2, with 15 bases in between. Germline-derived CDR1 and CDR2 are DFQATT and SNEGSKA (reference sequence). The CDR3 DNA sequence: TGCAGTGCTAGTAAAGGAGAGCATTACACAGATACGCAGTATTTT. It codes for CSASKGEHYTDTQYF.

The table lists this clonotype with many counts. The J gene is TRBJ1-1, the V gene TRBV24-1; no firm D call. The length of the CDR3 is 13 residues. The V and J ends lost 5 bases and 5 bases respectively, with 11 bases between them. Germline CDR1 is KGHDR and CDR2 is SFDVKD. CDR3 DNA sequence: TGTGCCACCAGTGTGGCCCCTCCGACTGAAGCTTTCTTT. It specifies CATSVAPPTEAFF.

This clonotype was counted ten times or more. The chain employs TRBV7-2 and TRBJ2-2; no definite D call. In germline, CDR1 is SGHTA, CDR2 FQGNSA. The V end was cut by 6 bases, the J end by 6 bases, with 8 bases between. This CDR3 contains 12 residues. Here the CDR3 DNA reads TGTGCCAGCAGTTTTGTGGCCGGGGAGCTGTTTTTT. Protein product: CASSFVAGELFF.

This clonotype was detected ten times or more. This chain uses TRBV20-1 with TRBJ2-7; D may be TRBD1 or TRBD2 (6 bases each). The CDR3 sequence is 14 residues long. Germline loops: CDR1 DFQATT, CDR2 SNEGSKA (reference sequence). V shed 6 bases and J shed 5 bases, with 20 bases lying between them. The CDR3 DNA is TGCAGTGCCTGGAGGGAAAGGGGGAGTAACGAGCAGTACTTC. It is translated as CSAWRERGSNEQYF.

The V and J genes are TRBV10-3 and TRBJ2-7, with 9 nucleotides matching TRBD1. Germline values: CDR1 ENHRY, CDR2 SYGVKD. The CDR3 spans 16 residues. With 4 bases clipped from V and 3 bases from J, the junction kept 10 bases outside the gene matches. The DNA for the CDR3 is TGTGCCATCAGTGCGGAAACAGGGGGCTTGAACTACGAGCAGTACTTC. This sequence encodes CAISAETGGLNYEQYF.

Concerning this clonotype itself: Since a much larger clone is just one base distant, this may be a read error. This rearrangement joins TRBV3-1 to TRBJ1-1; D call uncertain. Germline values: CDR1 LGHDT, CDR2 YNNKEL (reference sequence). The CDR3 is 13 amino acids. The CDR3 sequence is CVSSHRDGTEAFF. The DNA for the CDR3 is TGTGTCAGCAGCCATCGGGATGGGACTGAAGCTTTCTTT.

In its sample, this clonotype was seen a few times. The genes are TRBV7-2 and TRBJ1-6, with a weak D call TRBD1 (5 bases). Germline CDR1 SGHTA, CDR2 FQGNSA. CDR3 length: 14 residues. The ends were cut back, 5 bases at V and 9 bases at J, with 14 bases in the middle. The DNA for the CDR3 is TGTGCCAGCAGCCTCAGGGCCGTACTTTCACCCCTCCACTTT. It is translated as CASSLRAVLSPLHF.

A word on this clonotype: This may come from a read error, since a much larger clone is one base off. The J gene is TRBJ1-2, the V gene TRBV30; D unclear. CDR1 and CDR2 (germline): GTSNPN, SVGIG (reference sequence). The V and J ends lost 4 bases and 4 bases respectively, with 10 bases between them. The length of the CDR3 is 12 residues. The CDR3 sequence is CAWTEECYGYTF. The CDR3 nucleotides read TGTGCCTGGACAGAGGAGTGCTATGGCTACACCTTC.

V is TRBV28 and J is TRBJ2-7; D possibly matches TRBD1 or TRBD2 (5 bases each). CDR3 size: 13 residues. With 6 bases removed from V and 1 base from J, the gap between germline ends came to 10 bases. Germline CDR1 is MDHEN and CDR2 is SYDVKM. CDR3 bases: TGTGCCAGCAGGGCTTGGGGGTCCTACGAGCAGTACTTC. Translating gives CASRAWGSYEQYF.

V and J are TRBV3-1 and TRBJ2-1; D may correspond to TRBD1 or TRBD2 (6 bases each). The CDR3 consists of 14 residues. Germline loops: CDR1 LGHDT, CDR2 YNNKEL (reference sequence). Trimming shortened V by 1 base and J by 12 bases, and 16 bases separated the two germline ends. The CDR3, as DNA: TGTGCCAGCAGCCAAGGGAGGGGGAGAGGGGGGCAGTTCTTC. The encoded protein is CASSQGRGRGGQFF.

The chain joins TRBV7-9 to TRBJ2-3, with 10 bases that match TRBD2. Germline values: CDR1 SEHNR, CDR2 FQNEAQ (reference sequence). The CDR3 spans 15 residues. V gave up 4 bases and J gave up 8 bases; unmatched junction bases: 9. The CDR3 spells CASSSPAGGPGTQYF. The CDR3 DNA follows: TGTGCCAGCAGCTCCCCAGCGGGAGGGCCGGGTACGCAGTATTTT. Full variable domain (missing parts from reference TRBV7-9 and TRBJ2-3): DTGVSQNPRHKITKRGQNVTFRCDPISEHNRLYWYRQTLGQGPEFLTYFQNEAQLEKSRLLSDRFSAERPKGSFSTLEIQRTEQGDSAMYLCASSSPAGGPGTQYFGPGTRLTVL.

This clonotype was seen at least ten times. The chain couples TRBV19 to TRBJ2-1; unclear D gene. Trimming removed 2 bases at V and 7 bases at J, with 3 bases between. Per the germline V gene, CDR1 is LNHDA and CDR2 is SQIVND (reference sequence). The CDR3 sequence is 11 residues long. The CDR3 DNA reads as TGTGCCAGTAGTATATTTAATGAGCAGTTCTTC. Protein sequence: CASSIFNEQFF.

This clonotype has at least ten counts. The chain combines TRBV6-1 with TRBJ2-1; weak D call: TRBD2 (5 bases). The germline V and J ends were trimmed by 5 bases and 0 bases, with 11 bases remaining between them. Germline V lookup: CDR1 MNHNS, CDR2 SASEGT. CDR3 length: 15 residues. The CDR3 loop is CASSRAVRSYNEQFF. The CDR3, as DNA: TGTGCCAGCAGTAGAGCGGTCCGCTCCTACAATGAGCAGTTCTTC.

This clonotype was counted many times. The chain couples TRBV27 to TRBJ1-1; weak D call: TRBD1 (6 bases). Germline V lookup: CDR1 MNHEY, CDR2 SMNVEV (reference sequence). The V end was cut by 2 bases, the J end by 4 bases, with 8 bases between. This CDR3 has 13 residues. CDR3 in DNA: TGTGCCAGCAGTTTAAACAGGGCCACTGAAGCTTTCTTT. It specifies CASSLNRATEAFF.

The sample holds a few counts of this clonotype. The chain employs TRBV25-1 and TRBJ1-4; the D is unclear. The CDR3 sequence is 14 residues long. Trimming took 8 bases from V and 8 from J, leaving 18 bases between them. Germline values: CDR1 MGHDK, CDR2 SYGVNS. This chain's CDR3 is CASRLGGREEKLFF. The CDR3 DNA is TGTGCCAGCCGCCTGGGAGGACGCGAGGAAAAACTGTTTTTT.

This clonotype came up many times. The gene calls are TRBV7-9 and TRBJ2-1; D gene unclear. CDR1 and CDR2 (germline): SEHNR, FQNEAQ (reference sequence). Trimming took off 1 base at V and 12 bases at J, with 10 bases between the two ends. This CDR3 comprises 12 residues. In nucleotides, the CDR3 is TGTGCCAGCAGCTTAGACCCCCGTTGGCAGTTCTTC. Its protein is CASSLDPRWQFF.

Many counts were recorded for this clonotype. The rearrangement links TRBV12-3 or TRBV12-4 to TRBJ1-5, with TRBD1 as a possible D gene (6 bases). Trimming took 6 bases from V and 7 from J, leaving 16 bases between them. The CDR3 is 14 residues long. This CDR3 is CASRAQGDGQPQHF. The CDR3 DNA reads TGTGCCAGCAGGGCACAGGGAGATGGCCAGCCCCAGCATTTT.

Concerning this clonotype itself: One base away lies a much larger clone, so this may be a sequencing read error. The genes are TRBV6-6 and TRBJ2-1; weak D call: TRBD1 (5 bases). In germline, CDR1 is MNHNY, CDR2 SVGAGI (reference sequence). This CDR3 has 13 residues. Trimming stripped 2 bases from V and 5 bases from J, with 7 bases between. CDR3 protein: CASSYVTDNEQFF. The CDR3 bases are TGTGCCAGCAGTTACGTGACAGACAATGAGCAGTTCTTC.

This clonotype was seen ten or more times. V and J are TRBV3-1 and TRBJ2-1; D unclear. The V end was cut by 1 base, the J end by 1 base, with 17 bases between. Germline V gene sequence: CDR1 LGHDT, CDR2 YNNKEL (reference sequence). This CDR3 contains 18 residues. The CDR3 DNA follows: TGTGCCAGCAGCCAAGTTCTTCTCCCGGAGTCGTCCTACAATGAGCAGTTCTTC. This encodes CASSQVLLPESSYNEQFF.